The 13 T cell receptor beta chains below were found in one sample sequenced in a study of cytomegalovirus exposure and HLA in healthy donors. The PCR had 60 Vbeta and 13 Jbeta primers. Assay: immunoSEQ multiplex PCR; the TCRdb copy retains only in-frame clones and omits some. The top ten hold around 0.22% of the sample, which has about 210,000 clones, about 85% seen once. Sequenced: PBMCs. The source of these receptors is a girl aged 2 to 10 in good health and CMV-seronegative.

The rearrangement joins TRBV11-2 to TRBJ1-3; tentative D call: TRBD1 (5 bases). Germline lookup yields CDR1 SGHAT and CDR2 FQNNGV. This CDR3 comprises 13 residues. Trimming shortened V by 7 bases and J by 4 bases, and 11 bases separated the two germline ends. CDR3 amino acids: CASMRDSGNTIYF. CDR3 nucleotides: TGTGCCAGCATGAGAGACAGCGGAAACACCATATATTTT.

The chain is built from TRBV30 and TRBJ1-2, with D perhaps matching TRBD1 (5 bases). The ends were cut back, 2 bases at V and 0 bases at J, with 10 bases in the middle. The CDR3 consists of 14 residues. CDR1 GTSNPN and CDR2 SVGIG come from the germline V gene (reference sequence). DNA for the CDR3: TGTGCCTGGAGTAGCGGGGCTTCTAACTATGGCTACACCTTC. Protein sequence: CAWSSGASNYGYTF.

This rearrangement joins TRBV19 to TRBJ1-6; possible D gene TRBD1, 5 bases. The CDR3 is 14 amino acids. Deletions cut 6 bases from V and 7 bases from J, with 13 bases between. Germline values: CDR1 LNHDA, CDR2 SQIVND (reference sequence). The CDR3 loop is CASRPPTENSPLHF. CDR3 DNA sequence: TGTGCCAGTAGGCCCCCGACAGAAAATTCACCCCTCCACTTT.

V and J are TRBV10-1 and TRBJ1-3, with D maybe TRBD1 (6 bases). Germline V gene sequence: CDR1 WNHNN, CDR2 SYGVQD (reference sequence). The CDR3 extends over 15 amino acids. V dropped 4 bases and J dropped 4 bases, with 14 bases sitting between them. The CDR3 spells CASSVWQGRGNTIYF. Written as DNA, the CDR3 is TGCGCCAGCAGTGTATGGCAGGGGCGAGGAAACACCATATATTTT.

The V and J genes are TRBV29-1 and TRBJ2-1; no definite D call. The ends were cut back, 2 bases at V and 9 bases at J, with 20 bases in the middle. The germline V gene has CDR1 SQVTM and CDR2 ANQGSEA. There are 15 residues in the CDR3. The CDR3, as DNA: TGCAGCGTTGAACAGATTAGTCATCAATCGGGTGAGCAGTTCTTC. It specifies CSVEQISHQSGEQFF.

The chain couples TRBV2 to TRBJ2-1; D is unresolved. V shed 4 bases and J shed 5 bases, with 9 bases lying between them. The length of the CDR3 is 13 residues. Germline V CDR1 and CDR2: SNHLY, FYNNEI. This CDR3 reads CASSVARNNEQFF. As DNA, the CDR3 is TGTGCCAGCAGTGTTGCCAGAAACAATGAGCAGTTCTTC.

The chain combines TRBV30 with TRBJ2-5; maybe TRBD2 (6 bases). Trimming took 1 base from V and 3 from J, leaving 12 bases between them. Germline V gives CDR1 GTSNPN, CDR2 SVGIG (reference sequence). The CDR3 runs to 14 residues. The CDR3 sequence is CAWSAGEIKETQYF. The CDR3 DNA sequence: TGTGCCTGGAGTGCGGGAGAAATTAAAGAGACCCAGTACTTC.

V usage is TRBV18 and J usage is TRBJ2-7; TRBD1 matches 8 bases. The CDR3 runs 14 residues. With 1 base clipped from V and 5 bases from J, the junction kept 4 bases outside the gene matches. CDR1 is KGHSH, CDR2 LQKENI, per germline. In DNA, the CDR3 is TGTGCCAGCTCACCACGAACAGGGGGGAACGAGCAGTACTTC. Amino acid sequence: CASSPRTGGNEQYF.

With respect to this clone: The junction departs from the called germline gene at one end, perhaps through a read error. The rearrangement uses TRBV7-9 and TRBJ1-2, with 7 nucleotides matching TRBD1. The CDR3 sequence is 15 residues long. Germline assignment: CDR1 SEHNR and CDR2 FQNEAQ (reference sequence). The CDR3 DNA follows: TGTTCCAGCAGCTTAATCTCGGACAGGCGGAATGGCTACACCTTC. Encoded protein: CSSSLISDRRNGYTF.

V is TRBV11-2 and J is TRBJ1-6, with 9 bases fitting TRBD1. Germline trimming cut 2 bases from V and 9 bases from J; bases unmatched to any gene: 5. The CDR3 totals 15 residues. Germline V CDR1 and CDR2: SGHAT, FQNNGV. CDR3 nucleotide sequence: TGTGCCAGCAGCTTAAGGGACAGGGATGTTTCACCCCTCCACTTT. Its protein product is CASSLRDRDVSPLHF.

The CDR3 DNA is TGCGCCAGCAGCCAAGACCCCAGGGGACGAGGAAACACCATATATTTT. Translation gives CASSQDPRGRGNTIYF. The rearrangement uses TRBV4-1 and TRBJ1-3; weak D call: TRBD1 (6 bases). V lost 0 bases, J lost 4 bases, and 13 bases lay in between. The CDR3 extends over 16 amino acids. Per the germline V gene, CDR1 is MGHRA and CDR2 is YSYEKL.

This clone was seen just once. This specimen includes other DNA sequences encoding the same CDR3. The CDR3 reads CASSETGNSPLHF. The CDR3 DNA sequence: TGTGCCAGCAGTGAAACAGGGAATTCACCCCTCCACTTT. The genes are TRBV6-1 and TRBJ1-6, with TRBD1 as a possible D gene (6 bases). Germline V gene sequence: CDR1 MNHNS, CDR2 SASEGT. CDR3 length equals 13 residues. V lost 2 bases and J lost 7, with 6 bases in between.

The V call is TRBV29-1, the J call TRBJ1-2, with D possibly TRBD1 on 5 matching bases. Germline loops: CDR1 SQVTM, CDR2 ANQGSEA. V gave up 4 bases and J gave up 4 bases, with 16 bases separating them. The CDR3 has 14 residues. This chain's CDR3 is CSVVPGSGGYGYTF. CDR3 sequence (DNA): TGCAGCGTTGTACCTGGGTCGGGGGGCTATGGCTACACCTTC.